A single sample gave rise to the 30 T cell receptor beta chains below, sequenced in a study of blood T cell repertoires in COVID-19. Sequencing used immunoSEQ multiplex PCR; TCRdb keeps in-frame clones, though not all of them. The table shows more than 300,000 clones, with 88% occurring only once. The sequenced sample consisted of PBMCs or T cells enriched from blood (not recorded which). Every receptor here comes from a woman under 30 who had recovered from COVID-19.

This clone showed up many times. V usage is TRBV6-1 and J usage is TRBJ1-6; D is perhaps TRBD1 (6 bases). CDR1 and CDR2 (germline): MNHNS, SASEGT. The CDR3 covers 16 residues. V was trimmed by 4 bases and J by 6 bases, leaving 16 bases between them. The CDR3 sequence: CASSAPGGLINSPLHF. The CDR3 DNA reads as TGTGCCAGCAGTGCTCCCGGGGGGCTGATTAATTCACCCCTCCACTTT.

The genes are TRBV19 and TRBJ1-5, with D perhaps TRBD1 (5 bases). The length of the CDR3 is 21 residues. The V gene's germline CDR1 is LNHDA and CDR2 SQIVND (reference sequence). The germline V and J ends were trimmed by 6 bases and 1 base, with 31 bases remaining between them. The CDR3 protein is CASSPISPTGVSGMSNQPQHF. DNA of the CDR3: TGTGCCAGTAGCCCTATTTCTCCAACGGGGGTCTCCGGCATGAGCAATCAGCCCCAGCATTTT.

The chain uses TRBV7-9 and TRBJ1-1, with D perhaps matching TRBD1 (6 bases). The V and J ends lost 2 bases and 3 bases respectively, with 7 bases between them. CDR1 SEHNR and CDR2 FQNEAQ come from the germline V gene (reference sequence). There are 13 residues in the CDR3. DNA for the CDR3: TGTGCCAGCAGCTTACCAGGGGACACTGAAGCTTTCTTT. Its translation is CASSLPGDTEAFF.

J is TRBJ1-6 and V is TRBV2, with 7 bases aligning to TRBD1. The CDR3 is 17 residues long. The germline V gene encodes CDR1 SNHLY and CDR2 FYNNEI. Losses at the gene ends were 8 bases for V and 2 bases for J; bases not matched to a gene: 12. Here the CDR3 reads CASGLYRGKTYNSPLHF. For the CDR3, the DNA is TGTGCCAGCGGACTTTACAGGGGTAAAACCTATAATTCACCCCTCCACTTT.

The rearrangement uses TRBV19 and TRBJ1-5, with 7 bases aligning to TRBD1. The CDR3 is made up of 15 amino acids. CDR1 LNHDA and CDR2 SQIVND come from the germline V gene (reference sequence). Losses at the gene ends were 8 bases for V and 1 base for J; bases not matched to a gene: 8. The CDR3 spells CASRGRGRSNQPQHF. The CDR3 coding sequence is TGTGCCAGTCGGGGCAGGGGGAGGAGCAATCAGCCCCAGCATTTT.

The chain has TRBV7-6 and TRBJ1-2; unclear D gene. Germline CDR1 and CDR2: SGHVS and FNYEAQ. The CDR3 loop spans 12 amino acids. The ends were cut back, 5 bases at V and 4 bases at J, with 8 bases in the middle. The CDR3 DNA reads as TGTGCCAGCAGCCCTGGAGGCTATGGCTACACCTTC. This encodes CASSPGGYGYTF. Variable domain in full (rest from reference TRBV7-6 and TRBJ1-2): GAGVSQSPRYKVTKRGQDVALRCDPISGHVSLYWYRQALGQGPEFLTYFNYEAQQDKSGLPNDRFSAERPEGSISTLTIQRTEQRDSAMYRCASSPGGYGYTFGSGTRLTVV.

The chain couples TRBV7-2 to TRBJ2-1; D uncertain. In germline, CDR1 is SGHTA, CDR2 FQGNSA. This CDR3 comprises 15 residues. V lost 5 bases and J 0 bases, leaving 11 bases between the germline ends. CDR3 coding DNA: TGTGCCAGCAGCCCTAAATCGAGCTCCTACAATGAGCAGTTCTTC. Protein product: CASSPKSSSYNEQFF. Variable domain in full (rest from reference TRBV7-2 and TRBJ2-1): GAGVSQSPSNKVTEKGKDVELRCDPISGHTALYWYRQSLGQGLEFLIYFQGNSAPDKSGLPSDRFSAERTGGSVSTLTIQRTQQEDSAVYLCASSPKSSSYNEQFFGPGTRLTVL.

The chain uses TRBV27 and TRBJ2-7; perhaps TRBD2 as D (6 bases). The V gene's germline CDR1 is MNHEY and CDR2 SMNVEV (reference sequence). The CDR3 consists of 17 residues. V was trimmed by 4 bases and J by 0 bases, leaving 19 bases between them. The CDR3 DNA reads as TGTGCCAGCAGTTCCTACCTGGGGGAGGTAAACTCCTACGAGCAGTACTTC. This sequence encodes CASSSYLGEVNSYEQYF.

V gene TRBV7-2 combines with J gene TRBJ1-2; D is uncertain. CDR1 and CDR2 from the germline V gene are SGHTA and FQGNSA. Trimming removed 1 base from V and 0 bases from J, with 18 bases in between. There are 18 residues in the CDR3. This CDR3 is CASSLDSLSPPTNYGYTF. The CDR3 nucleotides are TGTGCCAGCAGCTTAGACAGCCTGTCACCCCCTACTAACTATGGCTACACCTTC.

Only a few counts were recorded for this clone. V gene TRBV6-5 combines with J gene TRBJ1-1; 10 nucleotides line up with TRBD1. Per the germline V gene, CDR1 is MNHEY and CDR2 is SVGAGI. The CDR3 runs 12 residues. V shed 5 bases and J 10 bases; nucleotides not matched to a gene: 4. The CDR3 reads CASSRQGARAFF. CDR3 bases: TGTGCCAGCAGTAGACAGGGGGCACGAGCTTTCTTT.

Of note for this clone: The sample has other DNA sequences that encode this CDR3 too. The genes are TRBV19 and TRBJ1-2; TRBD1 agrees at 9 bases. In germline, CDR1 is LNHDA, CDR2 SQIVND (reference sequence). The CDR3 sequence is 14 residues long. With V trimmed by 3 bases and J by 2 bases, 1 base remained unmatched. This chain's CDR3 is CASSIGQGNYGYTF. The CDR3 DNA reads as TGTGCCAGTAGTATTGGACAGGGGAACTATGGCTACACCTTC.

The chain joins TRBV19 to TRBJ1-3; D might be TRBD1 (6 bases). This CDR3 has 15 amino acids. Trimming shortened V by 5 bases and J by 3 bases, and 14 bases separated the two germline ends. CDR1 and CDR2 from the germline V gene are LNHDA and SQIVND (reference sequence). The CDR3 DNA reads TGTGCCAGTAGTGCTACAGGGACGGGTGGAAACACCATATATTTT. It specifies CASSATGTGGNTIYF.

The chain carries TRBV13 and TRBJ1-2; no clear D gene. The CDR3 has 15 residues. CDR1 and CDR2 (germline): PRHDT, FYEKMQ (reference sequence). Trimming removed 4 bases at V and 2 bases at J, with 14 bases between. The CDR3 DNA is TGTGCCAGCAGCTCCCGAGGGATGCTAAACTATGGCTACACCTTC. Protein sequence: CASSSRGMLNYGYTF.

The gene calls are TRBV30 and TRBJ1-2; the match to TRBD1 covers 12 bases. The CDR3 totals 16 residues. The germline V gene has CDR1 GTSNPN and CDR2 SVGIG (reference sequence). V dropped 4 bases and J dropped 4; count of bases not matched to a gene: 10. The CDR3 DNA follows: TGTGCCTGGAACCCGGGACAGGGGGCGAGTGGCTATGGCTACACCTTC. It encodes CAWNPGQGASGYGYTF.

This clone was observed a single time. This rearrangement joins TRBV30 to TRBJ1-1; no definite D call. Germline V gene lookup returns CDR1 GTSNPN and CDR2 SVGIG (reference sequence). V was pared by 7 bases and J by 4 bases, with 19 bases between. This CDR3 comprises 14 residues. The CDR3 DNA reads TGTGCCTCGACGTTTATGGGGAGTACCACTGAAGCTTTCTTT. Residues: CASTFMGSTTEAFF.

This rearrangement joins TRBV4-1 to TRBJ2-1, with a tentative D call TRBD1 (5 bases). Per germline, CDR1 MGHRA and CDR2 YSYEKL. This CDR3 comprises 13 residues. Trimming pared 5 bases from V and 4 bases from J, leaving 9 bases between. CDR3 loop: CASSGQRYNEQFF. Here the CDR3 DNA reads TGCGCCAGCAGCGGACAAAGGTACAATGAGCAGTTCTTC.

The chain recombines TRBV19 with TRBJ2-5, with 8 bases fitting TRBD2. Germline values: CDR1 LNHDA, CDR2 SQIVND (reference sequence). Trimming removed 1 base from V and 6 bases from J; junction bases left unmatched: 7. CDR3 length equals 15 residues. This chain's CDR3 is CASSIAGGPVKTQYF. CDR3 in DNA: TGTGCCAGTAGTATAGCGGGGGGGCCAGTAAAGACCCAGTACTTC.

V is TRBV4-3 and J is TRBJ2-6; possibly TRBD2 for D (6 bases). Trimming shortened V by 0 bases and J by 2 bases, and 8 bases separated the two germline ends. Germline V CDR1 and CDR2: LGHNA, YSLEER. The CDR3 has 16 residues. CDR3 in DNA: TGCGCCAGCAGCCAAGAACCGGGGGCTGGGGCCAACGTCCTGACTTTC. Encoded protein: CASSQEPGAGANVLTF.

The rearrangement joins TRBV14 to TRBJ1-1; tentative D call: TRBD1 (5 bases). Germline V gene data show CDR1 as SGHDN and CDR2 as FVKESK. This CDR3 comprises 15 residues. V was clipped by 2 bases and J by 1 base, with 11 bases between them. The CDR3 sequence: CASSQPSTENTEAFF. Written as DNA, the CDR3 is TGTGCCAGCAGCCAACCTTCGACAGAGAACACTGAAGCTTTCTTT.

This clone was found once. This rearrangement joins TRBV20-1 to TRBJ1-2, with no clear D. This CDR3 contains 9 residues. CDR1 is DFQATT and CDR2 is SNEGSKA in the germline V gene (reference sequence). CDR3 in DNA: TGCAGCGACGGGTATGGCTACACCTTC. It encodes CSDGYGYTF.

The chain uses TRBV29-1 and TRBJ1-2, with 12 bases that match TRBD1. This CDR3 has 12 amino acids. Trimming removed 7 bases from V and 7 bases from J; junction bases left unmatched: 4. Germline CDR1 reads SQVTM; CDR2 reads ANQGSEA. DNA for the CDR3: TGCAGCGCGGGACAGGGGGCGTCTGGCTACACCTTC. This sequence encodes CSAGQGASGYTF. The full variable domain, in which reference TRBV29-1 and TRBJ1-2 provide the parts outside the CDR3, is SAVISQKPSRDICQRGTSLTIQCQVDSQVTMMFWYRQQPGQSLTLIATANQGSEATYESGFVIDKFPISRPNLTFSTLTVSNMSPEDSSIYLCSAGQGASGYTFGSGTRLTVV.

The chain combines TRBV7-2 with TRBJ2-2; 10 positions agree with TRBD2. After removal of 5 bases from V and 6 bases from J, the junction contained 6 bases not matched to a gene. Germline CDR1 and CDR2: SGHTA and FQGNSA. This CDR3 contains 15 residues. The CDR3 DNA is TGTGCCAGCAGCCCCAGCGGGGGGGCATCCGGGGAGCTGTTTTTT. This encodes CASSPSGGASGELFF.

This clone was detected once. J is TRBJ2-3 and V is TRBV5-5, with 10 bases aligning to TRBD2. The CDR3 has 15 amino acids. The junction had 1 base not matched to a gene; V was cut back by 2 bases and J by 1 base. In germline, CDR1 is SGHKS, CDR2 YYEKEE (reference sequence). CDR3 sequence reads: CASSFSGGGTDTQYF. The CDR3 nucleotides are TGTGCCAGCAGCTTCAGCGGGGGGGGCACAGATACGCAGTATTTT.

The V call is TRBV4-1, the J call TRBJ1-1; tentatively, D is TRBD1 (5 bases). The V end lost 0 bases, the J end lost 1 base, and 9 bases lay between the germline ends. Germline CDR1 and CDR2: MGHRA and YSYEKL. This CDR3 region has 15 residues. Here the CDR3 reads CASSQEGRGNTEAFF. The CDR3 coding sequence is TGCGCCAGCAGCCAAGAGGGGCGTGGGAACACTGAAGCTTTCTTT.

The chain combines TRBV19 with TRBJ2-1, with TRBD1 identical over 8 bases. Trimming removed 5 bases from V and 10 bases from J; junction bases left unmatched: 7. The CDR3 totals 13 residues. Looked up from germline, CDR1 is LNHDA and CDR2 is SQIVND (reference sequence). CDR3 amino acids: CASSGQGFDEQFF. The CDR3 nucleotides read TGTGCCAGTAGTGGACAGGGTTTCGACGAGCAGTTCTTC. The complete variable domain, with remaining parts taken from reference TRBV19 and TRBJ2-1, reads DGGITQSPKYLFRKEGQNVTLSCEQNLNHDAMYWYRQDPGQGLRLIYYSQIVNDFQKGDIAEGYSVSREKKESFPLTVTSAQKNPTAFYLCASSGQGFDEQFFGPGTRLTVL.

The chain recombines TRBV25-1 with TRBJ1-4; D not certain. The germline CDR1 and CDR2 sequences are MGHDK and SYGVNS. V was cut by 4 bases and J by 0 bases, with 3 bases left in between. The CDR3 runs to 13 residues. The CDR3 loop reads CASSAATNEKLFF. In DNA, the CDR3 is TGTGCCAGCAGTGCGGCAACTAATGAAAAACTGTTTTTT.

The chain has TRBV4-3 and TRBJ1-2, with unresolved D. V lost 0 bases and J lost 4, with 15 bases in between. This CDR3 spans 16 amino acids. In germline, CDR1 is LGHNA, CDR2 YSLEER. CDR3 DNA: TGCGCCAGCAGCCAAGATAAGGGCGGGGAAGGCTATGGCTACACCTTC. It yields the protein CASSQDKGGEGYGYTF.

This chain joins TRBV6-2 or TRBV6-3 and TRBJ2-1; no clear D gene. From germline, CDR1 is MNHEY and CDR2 SVGEGT. V was shortened by 0 bases and J by 0 bases, with 12 bases between the two germline ends. This CDR3 is 17 amino acids long. The CDR3, as DNA: TGTGCCAGCAGTTACTCGCTATTACGGGTCTCCTACAATGAGCAGTTCTTC. It translates to CASSYSLLRVSYNEQFF.

The rearrangement links TRBV28 to TRBJ1-1, with D uncertain. The CDR3 loop spans 11 amino acids. V was shortened by 5 bases and J by 11 bases, with 12 bases between the two germline ends. Germline V gene sequence: CDR1 MDHEN, CDR2 SYDVKM. CDR3 nucleotides: TGTGCCAGCAGTCTGAAAACTGGTGCTTTCTTT. This gives the protein CASSLKTGAFF.

The V gene is TRBV28, the J gene TRBJ2-3; D remains unclear. The CDR3 is 10 amino acids. V lost 6 bases and J lost 6, with 4 bases in between. CDR1 is MDHEN, CDR2 SYDVKM, per germline. The CDR3 loop reads CASSLDTQYF. The CDR3 DNA sequence: TGTGCCAGCAGCCTGGATACGCAGTATTTT.